This T cell receptor beta chain is drawn from a study of OX40 agonist ivuxolimab in advanced cancers. The CDR3 runs to 15 residues. Trimming pared 5 bases from V and 0 bases from J, leaving 13 bases between. Germline V gene data show CDR1 as MNHNS and CDR2 as SASEGT. Assay: immunoSEQ multiplex PCR; the TCRdb copy retains only in-frame clones and omits some. Here the sample spans about 94,000 clones, about nine tenths being singletons. This TCR was sampled from an adult with an advanced solid tumor such as melanoma, head and neck, liver or kidney cancer. The V gene is TRBV6-1, the J gene TRBJ2-5; possible D gene TRBD2, 7 bases. The sequencing used CD4+ or CD8+ T cells sorted from blood, collected in a trial of the OX40 agonist ivuxolimab. CDR3 nucleotides: TGTGCCAGCAGTCTCCGGGGGGACAACCAAGAGACCCAGTACTTC. Its translation: CASSLRGDNQETQYF.